The following is a TCR beta chain sequence with its context. What it binds is not known. The entry originates in a study of shared clonotypes between healthy human individuals. The study, taken as a whole, reports: It was the non-shared clonotypes that had lower generation probabilities than clonotypes shared by all four donors.

Terminally differentiated effector memory CD45RA+ cells were excluded by CCR7 positive selection of CD45RO-negative cells. The study drew its donors from healthy HIV-negative adults without recent acute infections or vaccinations. Genomic DNA from each subset was divided evenly over several immunoSEQ plates. Sequenced by immunoSEQ multiplex PCR; TCRdb stores in-frame clones only, minus some. The sample yields about 2,100,000 clones, approximately 94% seen once. The sample was naive CD8+ T cells from PBMCs. This receptor was taken from a man aged 18-30 years in good health. Some clones in this sample may be carry-over from other donors' samples.

The CDR3 DNA reads TGTGCCAGCAGTCCTGACAGGGCTTTGAGCACAGATACGCAGTATTTT. Translating it yields CASSPDRALSTDTQYF. This chain joins TRBV27 and TRBJ2-3, with 7 bases aligning to TRBD1. This CDR3 contains 16 residues. Germline-derived CDR1 and CDR2 are MNHEY and SMNVEV (reference sequence). J lost 0 bases, V lost 5 bases, and 8 bases had no gene match.